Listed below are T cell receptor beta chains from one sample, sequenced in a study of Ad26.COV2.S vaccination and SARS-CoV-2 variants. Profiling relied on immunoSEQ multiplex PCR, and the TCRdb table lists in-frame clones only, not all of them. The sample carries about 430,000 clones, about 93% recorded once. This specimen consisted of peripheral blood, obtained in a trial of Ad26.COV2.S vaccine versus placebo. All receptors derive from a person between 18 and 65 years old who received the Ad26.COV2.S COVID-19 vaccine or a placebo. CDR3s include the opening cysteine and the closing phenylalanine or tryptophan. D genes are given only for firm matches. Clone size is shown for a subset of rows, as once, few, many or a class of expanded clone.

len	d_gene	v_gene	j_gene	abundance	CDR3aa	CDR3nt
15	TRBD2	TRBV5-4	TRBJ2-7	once	CASSLSPGGAYEQYF	TGTGCCAGCAGCTTATCTCCGGGAGGGGCCTACGAGCAGTACTTC
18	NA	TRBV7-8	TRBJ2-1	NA	CASSFPSETWSSYNEQFF	TGTGCCAGCAGCTTTCCTTCCGAGACGTGGAGCTCCTACAATGAGCAGTTCTTC
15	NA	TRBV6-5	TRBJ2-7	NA	CASSYGPPSSYEQYF	TGTGCCAGCAGTTACGGCCCCCCGAGCTCCTACGAGCAGTACTTC
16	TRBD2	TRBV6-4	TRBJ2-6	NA	CASSDGGSSGANVLTF	TGTGCCAGCAGTGACGGCGGGAGCTCTGGGGCCAACGTCCTGACTTTC
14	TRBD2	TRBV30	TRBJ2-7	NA	CAWEDTSGPYEQYF	TGTGCCTGGGAAGATACTAGCGGCCCCTACGAGCAGTACTTC
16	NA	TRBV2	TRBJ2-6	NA	CASSESGVPGANVLTF	TGTGCCAGCAGTGAATCAGGGGTCCCTGGGGCCAACGTCCTGACTTTC
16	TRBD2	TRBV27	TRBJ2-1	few	CASSSGLAGSYNEQFF	TGTGCCAGCAGTTCGGGACTAGCGGGATCCTACAATGAGCAGTTCTTC
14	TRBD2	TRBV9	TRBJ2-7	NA	CASSVAGGGYEQYF	TGTGCCAGCAGCGTAGCGGGAGGGGGGTACGAGCAGTACTTC
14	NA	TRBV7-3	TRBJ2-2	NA	CASSLDGNTGELFF	TGTGCCAGCAGCTTGGACGGGAACACCGGGGAGCTGTTTTTT
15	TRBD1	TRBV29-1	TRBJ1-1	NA	CSVEIPRQGVPEAFF	TGCAGCGTTGAGATCCCTAGACAGGGGGTCCCTGAAGCTTTCTTT
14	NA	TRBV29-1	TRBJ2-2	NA	CSGGTTANTGELFF	TGCAGCGGGGGGACAACCGCGAACACCGGGGAGCTGTTTTTT
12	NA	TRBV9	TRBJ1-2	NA	CASSVGGYGYTF	TGTGCCAGCAGCGTAGGCGGCTATGGCTACACCTTC
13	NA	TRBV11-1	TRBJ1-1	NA	CASSLSGGLGAFF	TGTGCCAGCAGCTTATCGGGAGGGTTAGGAGCTTTCTTT
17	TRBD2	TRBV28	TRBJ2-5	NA	CASSSRSLAGGLETQYF	TGTGCCAGCAGTTCGAGATCTTTAGCGGGAGGGCTAGAGACCCAGTACTTC
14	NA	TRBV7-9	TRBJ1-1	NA	CASSPFGANTEAFF	TGTGCCAGCAGCCCGTTTGGGGCCAACACTGAAGCTTTCTTT
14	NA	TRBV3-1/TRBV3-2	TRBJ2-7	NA	CASSQDTAGYEQYF	TGTGCCAGCAGCCAAGATACCGCGGGCTACGAGCAGTACTTC
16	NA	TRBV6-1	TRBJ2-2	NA	CASSEGHFANTGELFF	TGTGCCAGCAGTGAAGGACACTTCGCGAACACCGGGGAGCTGTTTTTT
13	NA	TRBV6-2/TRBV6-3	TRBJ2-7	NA	CASSLGLIYEQYF	TGTGCCAGCAGTTTGGGACTCATCTACGAGCAGTACTTC
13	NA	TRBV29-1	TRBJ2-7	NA	CSVSLGQGYEQYF	TGCAGCGTGAGTTTAGGGCAGGGCTACGAGCAGTACTTC
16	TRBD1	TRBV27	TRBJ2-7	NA	CASSRTPGQGYHEQYF	TGTGCCAGCAGTCGCACACCGGGACAGGGGTACCACGAGCAGTACTTC
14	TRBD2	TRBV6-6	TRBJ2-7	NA	CASSYRGGTYEQYF	TGTGCCAGCAGTTATCGGGGGGGAACCTACGAGCAGTACTTC
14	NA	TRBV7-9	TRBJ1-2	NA	CASSPRGGNYGYTF	TGTGCCAGCAGCCCCAGGGGTGGTAACTATGGCTACACCTTC
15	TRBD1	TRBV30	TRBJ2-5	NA	CAWSVRGQGRETQYF	TGTGCCTGGAGTGTACGAGGACAGGGCCGGGAGACCCAGTACTTC
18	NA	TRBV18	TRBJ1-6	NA	CASSPRAGMGSYNSPLHF	TGTGCCAGCTCACCACGGGCAGGAATGGGCTCCTATAATTCACCCCTCCACTTT
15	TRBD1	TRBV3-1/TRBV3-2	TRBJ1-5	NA	CASSWGQGSNQPQHF	TGTGCCAGCAGCTGGGGACAGGGGAGCAATCAGCCCCAGCATTTT
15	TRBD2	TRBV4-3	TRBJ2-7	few	CASSLERGRFYEQYF	TGCGCCAGCAGCCTCGAGCGGGGCAGATTTTACGAGCAGTACTTC
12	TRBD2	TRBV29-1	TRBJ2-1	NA	CSVEALAGEQFF	TGCAGCGTTGAAGCCCTAGCGGGTGAGCAGTTCTTC
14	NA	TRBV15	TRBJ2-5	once	CASSASSQQETQYF	TGTGCTTCCTCCGCCTCATCACAGCAAGAGACCCAGTACTTC
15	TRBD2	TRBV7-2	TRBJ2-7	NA	CASSPKRLAGYEQYF	TGTGCCAGCAGCCCGAAAAGACTAGCGGGATACGAGCAGTACTTC
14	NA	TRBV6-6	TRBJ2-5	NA	CASTPGRTQETQYF	TGTGCCAGCACTCCAGGACGGACCCAAGAGACCCAGTACTTC
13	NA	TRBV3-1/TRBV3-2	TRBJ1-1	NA	CASSQDRTTEAFF	TGTGCCAGCAGCCAAGATCGCACGACGGAAGCTTTCTTT
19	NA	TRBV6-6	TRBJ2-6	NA	CASSSSLGQESSGANVLTF	TGTGCCAGCAGCTCCTCGTTAGGGCAGGAGAGCTCTGGGGCCAACGTCCTGACTTTC
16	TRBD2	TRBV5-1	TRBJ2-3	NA	CASSFLAGVATDTQYF	TGCGCCAGCAGCTTCTTAGCGGGAGTGGCTACAGATACGCAGTATTTT
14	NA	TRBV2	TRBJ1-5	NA	CASRAGIHNQPQHF	TGTGCCAGCAGAGCCGGGATTCACAATCAGCCCCAGCATTTT
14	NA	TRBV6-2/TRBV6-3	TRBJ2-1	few	CASSYRDGGNEQFF	TGTGCCAGCAGTTACCGGGACGGGGGCAATGAGCAGTTCTTC
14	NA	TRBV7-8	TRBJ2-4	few	CASSLNLAKNIQYF	TGTGCCAGCAGCTTAAACCTAGCCAAAAACATTCAGTACTTC
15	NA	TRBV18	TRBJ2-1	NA	CATQIDVSSYNEQFF	TGTGCCACCCAAATAGACGTCAGCTCCTACAATGAGCAGTTCTTC
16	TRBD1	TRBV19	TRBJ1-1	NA	CASIARDRGSGKEAFF	TGTGCCAGTATCGCCCGGGACAGGGGTTCGGGTAAAGAAGCTTTCTTT
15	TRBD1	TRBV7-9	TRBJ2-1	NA	CASSSGQGGVNEQFF	TGTGCCAGCAGCTCCGGACAGGGCGGAGTGAATGAGCAGTTCTTC
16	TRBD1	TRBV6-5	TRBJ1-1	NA	CASSSDRAPMNTEAFF	TGTGCCAGCAGTTCAGACAGGGCCCCGATGAACACTGAAGCTTTCTTT